The rows below give T cell receptor beta chains drawn from one sample of a study of CD8+ T cells in alopecia areata. Sequencing used immunoSEQ multiplex PCR; TCRdb keeps in-frame clones, though not all of them. The sample holds roughly 190,000 clones, more than 50% seen once. Sequenced here: CD4+ T cells sorted from blood, sampled at week 24, from a patient treated with tofacitinib. The receptors shown here come from a human donor with alopecia areata. Each CDR3 is given with its conserved first and last residue. The D gene is left open where the match is weak. Clone size, where shown, is once, few, many, or a class for clones that have expanded.

>.|TRBV30|.|TRBJ2-5
CAWGVMRTKGETQYF
TGTGCCTGGGGGGTAATGAGAACTAAGGGAGAGACCCAGTACTTC
>.|TRBV7-2|.|TRBJ1-2
CASSLVTRESAGYTF
TGTGCCAGCAGCTTAGTGACCAGGGAAAGCGCGGGCTACACCTTC
>.|TRBV6-6|.|TRBJ2-7
CASIRGGGSYEQYF
TGTGCCAGCATTAGAGGGGGGGGATCCTACGAGCAGTACTTC
>.|TRBV9|.|TRBJ1-1
CASSRADLRTEAFF
TGTGCCAGCAGCAGGGCAGACCTAAGGACTGAAGCTTTCTTT
>TRBD1|TRBV27|.|TRBJ1-6
CASSFTGARSNSPLHF
TGTGCCAGCAGTTTTACAGGGGCCCGTTCTAATTCACCCCTCCACTTT
>TRBD1|TRBV5-4|.|TRBJ2-7
CASSVDRETEQYF
TGTGCCAGCAGCGTAGACAGGGAAACCGAGCAGTACTTC
>TRBD1|TRBV7-2|.|TRBJ1-2
CASSPGQVEYGYTF
TGTGCCAGCAGCCCAGGACAGGTTGAATATGGCTACACCTTC
>.|TRBV5-1|.|TRBJ2-2
CASSFEDANTGELFF
TGCGCCAGCAGCTTCGAGGACGCGAACACCGGGGAGCTGTTTTTT
>TRBD1|TRBV5-1|.|TRBJ2-2
CASSLPLQGAGELFF
TGCGCCAGCAGCCTTCCGCTACAGGGGGCCGGGGAGCTGTTTTTT
>.|TRBV2|few|TRBJ1-2
CASRATDHYGYTF
TGTGCCAGCAGAGCGACAGACCACTATGGCTACACCTTC
>.|TRBV29-1|.|TRBJ2-6
CSVAGNGANVLTF
TGCAGCGTTGCAGGGAATGGGGCCAACGTCCTGACTTTC
>TRBD1|TRBV29-1|.|TRBJ1-2
CSGAQGGSYTF
TGCAGCGGTGCTCAGGGGGGAAGCTACACCTTC
>.|TRBV29-1|.|TRBJ2-7
CSVPGRSGRHEQYF
TGCAGCGTTCCTGGGAGGTCAGGGCGCCACGAGCAGTACTTC
>.|TRBV10-3|few|TRBJ2-5
CAISESRDVTQYF
TGTGCCATCAGTGAGTCGAGAGATGTGACCCAGTACTTC
>.|TRBV5-1|once|TRBJ2-3
CASSLPVDDRVVDTQYF
TGCGCCAGCAGCTTACCCGTAGATGACCGAGTTGTGGATACGCAGTATTTT
>.|TRBV19|.|TRBJ2-5
CASSISRGAETQYF
TGTGCCAGTAGTATTTCACGGGGGGCGGAGACCCAGTACTTC
>.|TRBV25-1|.|TRBJ2-1
CASRAYDEQFF
TGTGCCAGCAGGGCTTATGATGAGCAGTTCTTC
>TRBD1|TRBV28|.|TRBJ2-5
CASSRGGEETQYF
TGTGCCAGCAGTAGAGGGGGCGAAGAGACCCAGTACTTC
>TRBD2|TRBV29-1|.|TRBJ2-1
CSVVGGEQFF
TGCAGCGTTGTCGGGGGGGAGCAGTTCTTC
>.|TRBV25-1|once|TRBJ2-1
CATELPGLFLNEQFF
TGTGCCACCGAGCTCCCGGGACTCTTCCTCAATGAGCAGTTCTTC
>TRBD1|TRBV4-3|.|TRBJ1-5
CASSQDWDRDQPQHF
TGCGCCAGCAGCCAAGATTGGGACAGAGATCAGCCCCAGCATTTT
>TRBD1|TRBV12-5|.|TRBJ2-1
CASGLVPRQGRGEQFF
TGTGCTAGTGGTTTGGTACCGAGACAGGGACGCGGTGAGCAGTTCTTC
>.|TRBV29-1|.|TRBJ2-5
CSAPVLLGETQYF
TGCAGCGCCCCGGTCTTGCTGGGGGAGACCCAGTACTTC
>TRBD2|TRBV28|.|TRBJ2-1
CASSSSGLGSYNEQFF
TGTGCCAGCAGTTCATCGGGACTAGGCTCCTACAATGAGCAGTTCTTC
>.|TRBV9|once|TRBJ1-1
CASSVSGRVNTEAFF
TGTGCCAGCAGCGTATCGGGGAGGGTGAACACTGAAGCTTTCTTT
>TRBD1|TRBV11-3|.|TRBJ2-3
CASSRQGRDTQYF
TGTGCCAGCAGCAGACAGGGTCGAGATACGCAGTATTTT
>.|TRBV7-9|.|TRBJ1-1
CASSPQTGSNTEAFF
TGTGCCAGCAGCCCACAGACAGGATCGAACACTGAAGCTTTCTTT
>.|TRBV4-3|.|TRBJ1-1
CASSQDRGSLYTEAFF
TGCGCCAGCAGCCAAGATCGAGGGTCTCTCTACACTGAAGCTTTCTTT
>.|TRBV11-2|.|TRBJ2-7
CASSLLGVNEQYF
TGTGCCAGCAGCTTGTTGGGGGTCAACGAGCAGTACTTC
>TRBD1|TRBV29-1|.|TRBJ1-2
CSVDPGTGIGYTF
TGCAGCGTCGATCCCGGGACAGGGATAGGCTACACCTTC
>.|TRBV7-6|many|TRBJ1-1
CASSLDAYTEAFF
TGTGCCAGCAGCTTAGACGCTTACACTGAAGCTTTCTTT
>.|TRBV7-2|few|TRBJ2-1
CASSLVRGEQFF
TGTGCCAGCAGCTTAGTTAGGGGTGAGCAGTTCTTC
>.|TRBV25-1|few|TRBJ1-2
CASRQDAYGYTF
TGTGCCAGCAGACAGGATGCCTATGGCTACACCTTC
>TRBD2|TRBV2|few|TRBJ2-3
CASSGLAGAIGTDTQYF
TGTGCCAGCAGTGGACTAGCGGGGGCCATAGGCACAGATACGCAGTATTTT
>TRBD1|TRBV5-1|few|TRBJ2-7
CASMDRGYEQYF
TGCGCCAGCATGGACAGGGGGTACGAGCAGTACTTC
>.|TRBV13|.|TRBJ2-1
CASSPAGRSSYNEQFF
TGTGCCAGCAGCCCGGCGGGCAGGAGCTCCTACAATGAGCAGTTCTTC
>TRBD1|TRBV6-4|once|TRBJ1-2
CASSETHSTGGIYGYTF
TGTGCCAGCTCAGAGACCCATTCGACAGGGGGCATCTATGGCTACACCTTC
>.|TRBV7-2|.|TRBJ2-5
CASRPTKPEETQYF
TGTGCCAGCAGACCAACCAAACCTGAAGAGACCCAGTACTTC
>.|TRBV29-1|few|TRBJ1-2
CSVVNDGYTF
TGCAGCGTTGTGAACGATGGCTACACCTTC
>TRBD1|TRBV4-1|.|TRBJ1-4
CASSQGQGSNEKLFF
TGCGCCAGCAGCCAGGGACAGGGGAGTAATGAAAAACTGTTTTTT
>TRBD2|TRBV30|.|TRBJ2-3
CAWVLAGTDTQYF
TGTGCCTGGGTGTTAGCGGGGACAGATACGCAGTATTTT
>.|TRBV29-1|.|TRBJ2-7
CSVRTVRYEQYF
TGCAGCGTCAGGACGGTGCGGTACGAGCAGTACTTC
>.|TRBV6-6|.|TRBJ1-1
CASRTRFDAEAFF
TGTGCCAGCCGTACAAGGTTCGACGCTGAAGCTTTCTTT
>.|TRBV20-1|few|TRBJ1-1
CSAIGLTEAFF
TGCAGTGCTATAGGGTTGACTGAAGCTTTCTTT
>.|TRBV29-1|.|TRBJ2-7
CSVAGLGVREQYF
TGCAGCGTTGCGGGGCTGGGGGTTCGCGAGCAGTACTTC
>.|TRBV6-5|few|TRBJ1-2
CASRKAFAANYGYTF
TGTGCCAGCAGAAAGGCCTTTGCGGCTAACTATGGCTACACCTTC
>.|TRBV6-4|few|TRBJ1-4
CASEYEKLFF
TGTGCCAGCGAGTATGAAAAACTGTTTTTT
>TRBD1|TRBV2|.|TRBJ1-6
CASRVDRGSPLHF
TGTGCCAGCAGAGTAGACAGGGGGTCACCCCTCCACTTT
>TRBD2|TRBV7-6|.|TRBJ2-1
CASSQFPSGGSYNEQFF
TGTGCCAGCAGCCAATTCCCTAGCGGGGGCTCCTACAATGAGCAGTTCTTC
>.|TRBV6-6|.|TRBJ1-5
CASITQGGSNQPQHF
TGTGCCAGCATCACACAGGGAGGGAGCAATCAGCCCCAGCATTTT
>TRBD2|TRBV11-2|.|TRBJ2-3
CASSQRGGDTQYF
TGTGCCAGCAGCCAGCGGGGTGGAGATACGCAGTATTTT